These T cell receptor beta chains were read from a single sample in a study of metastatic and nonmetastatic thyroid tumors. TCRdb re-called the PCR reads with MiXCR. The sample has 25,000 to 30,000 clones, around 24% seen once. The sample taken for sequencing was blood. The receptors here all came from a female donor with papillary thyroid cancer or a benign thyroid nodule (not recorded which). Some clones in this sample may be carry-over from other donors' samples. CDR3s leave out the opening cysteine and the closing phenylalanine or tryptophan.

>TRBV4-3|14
ASSQDVGQKNYGYT
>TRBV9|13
ASSVGPTGANVLT
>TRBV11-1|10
ASSDNRGRGV
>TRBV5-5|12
ASSVDSMNTEAF
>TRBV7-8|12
ASSSTGWAAGYT
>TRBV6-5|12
ASSYSTGGYEQY
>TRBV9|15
ASSVAGQGAVNTEAF
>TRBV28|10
ATGQVLGTQY
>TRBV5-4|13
ASSTGQGNQETQY
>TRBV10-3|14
AISGGPGQSSDEQY
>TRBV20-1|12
SARDLDSYYGYT
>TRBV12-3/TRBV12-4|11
ASNPDGNSPLH
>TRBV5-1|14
ASSLAAAELQETQY
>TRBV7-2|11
ASSFRVNTEAF
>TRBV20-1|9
SDRDERELF
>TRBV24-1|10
ATSAWGNEQF
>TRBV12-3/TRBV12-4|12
ASSRTLNTGELF
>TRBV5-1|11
ASSFSQVDGRF